One sample yielded the 19 T cell receptor beta chains listed below, sequenced in a study of T cell changes during pregnancy in multiple sclerosis. Method: immunoSEQ multiplex PCR; TCRdb's copy keeps in-frame clones and lacks some. The sample records more than 70,000 clones, approximately 92% being singletons. Sequences were derived from peripheral blood, sampled before pregnancy. These receptors came from a female donor with multiple sclerosis, enrolled in a pregnancy study.

This clone was seen just once. The chain combines TRBV7-3 with TRBJ2-1, with unresolved D. Germline assignment: CDR1 SGHTA and CDR2 FQGTGA. V dropped 2 bases and J dropped 0 bases, with 11 bases sitting between them. This CDR3 comprises 16 residues. CDR3 in amino acids: CASSLALGSSYNEQFF. CDR3 coding DNA: TGTGCCAGCAGCTTAGCCCTAGGTAGCTCCTACAATGAGCAGTTCTTC. Together with reference TRBV7-3 and TRBJ2-1, the CDR3 gives the full variable domain: GAGVSQTPSNKVTEKGKYVELRCDPISGHTALYWYRQSLGQGPEFLIYFQGTGAADDSGLPNDRFFAVRPEGSVSTLKIQRTERGDSAVYLCASSLALGSSYNEQFFGPGTRLTVL.

The chain recombines TRBV4-2 with TRBJ2-1; 12 bases agree with TRBD2. The germline V gene has CDR1 LGHNA and CDR2 YNFKEQ. The CDR3 consists of 19 residues. V gave up 0 bases and J gave up 6 bases; unmatched junction bases: 12. CDR3 residues: CASSQESLAGGARINEQFF. The DNA of the CDR3 is TGTGCCAGCAGCCAAGAGAGTCTAGCGGGGGGGGCACGTATCAATGAGCAGTTCTTC.

This sequence joins TRBV7-2 and TRBJ2-7; the D is unclear. CDR1 is SGHTA, CDR2 FQGNSA, per germline. This CDR3 has 12 amino acids. V was shortened by 2 bases and J by 8 bases, with 10 bases between the two germline ends. CDR3 sequence reads: CASSLPRSQQYF. DNA of the CDR3: TGTGCCAGCAGCTTACCCAGATCCCAGCAGTACTTC.

The gene calls are TRBV29-1 and TRBJ1-2; no definite D call. The V end was cut by 8 bases, the J end by 2 bases, with 12 bases between. The germline V gene has CDR1 SQVTM and CDR2 ANQGSEA. This CDR3 is 12 amino acids long. CDR3: CSTADTNYGYTF. The CDR3 DNA follows: TGCAGCACCGCGGATACAAACTATGGCTACACCTTC.

The chain uses TRBV19 and TRBJ1-5; maybe TRBD1 (5 bases). Germline assignment: CDR1 LNHDA and CDR2 SQIVND (reference sequence). V dropped 3 bases and J dropped 4 bases, with 16 bases sitting between them. The CDR3 runs to 16 residues. CDR3 DNA sequence: TGTGCCAGTAGTATTATTCGGACACTCAGGAATCAGCCCCAGCATTTT. Translated: CASSIIRTLRNQPQHF.

The chain employs TRBV28 and TRBJ1-2, with 7 nucleotides matching TRBD1. The CDR3 is 14 amino acids. From germline, CDR1 is MDHEN and CDR2 SYDVKM. The junction had 5 bases not matched to a gene; V was cut back by 3 bases and J by 4 bases. This CDR3 is CASSLGQKVYGYTF. In DNA form, the CDR3 reads TGTGCCAGCAGTTTGGGACAGAAAGTCTATGGCTACACCTTC.

The V and J genes are TRBV7-9 and TRBJ2-1; tentatively, D is TRBD2 (6 bases). The CDR3 loop spans 14 amino acids. The ends were cut back, 6 bases at V and 7 bases at J, with 16 bases in the middle. CDR1 SEHNR and CDR2 FQNEAQ come from the germline V gene (reference sequence). The CDR3 region has the DNA TGTGCCAGCAGACTGATGCTGGGGGGTAATGAGCAGTTCTTC. Its translation: CASRLMLGGNEQFF.

The rearrangement links TRBV5-1 to TRBJ2-7; 12 bases are a match to TRBD2. The CDR3 has 16 amino acids. Unmatched junction bases numbered 8, after V lost 3 bases and J lost 4 bases. CDR1 SGHRS and CDR2 YFSETQ come from the germline V gene. The CDR3 nucleotides read TGCGCCAGCAGCTCACAGACTAGCGGGAGTCGGTACGAGCAGTACTTC. Translation: CASSSQTSGSRYEQYF.

This chain links TRBV7-9 with TRBJ1-4; 8 bases agree with TRBD1. V was clipped by 5 bases and J by 2 bases; unmatched bases: 7. The CDR3 contains 16 residues. Germline CDR1 and CDR2: SEHNR and FQNEAQ (reference sequence). CDR3 DNA sequence: TGTGCCAGCAGCCTAGGCAGGGGGCAGACTAATGAAAAACTGTTTTTT. Protein product: CASSLGRGQTNEKLFF.

The genes are TRBV19 and TRBJ1-5; D gene unclear. V was pared by 9 bases and J by 1 base, with 13 bases between. The CDR3 length is 14 residues. Germline V gene sequence: CDR1 LNHDA, CDR2 SQIVND (reference sequence). Here the CDR3 reads CARSFPQSNQPQHF. The CDR3 DNA follows: TGTGCCAGATCTTTTCCACAAAGCAATCAGCCCCAGCATTTT.

V usage is TRBV7-2 and J usage is TRBJ1-4; possibly TRBD1 for D (5 bases). This CDR3 has 14 amino acids. The V and J ends lost 5 bases and 5 bases respectively, with 12 bases between them. Germline CDR1 reads SGHTA; CDR2 reads FQGNSA. Here the CDR3 DNA reads TGTGCCAGCAGCGCTACAGGAATAAATGAAAAACTGTTTTTT. Its protein is CASSATGINEKLFF.

The rearrangement uses TRBV29-1 and TRBJ1-1; D unresolved. This CDR3 has 11 amino acids. The germline V and J ends were trimmed by 5 bases and 5 bases, with 9 bases remaining between them. Looked up from germline, CDR1 is SQVTM and CDR2 is ANQGSEA. For the CDR3, the DNA is TGCAGCGTTTCAGGTAGAACTGAAGCTTTCTTT. It translates to CSVSGRTEAFF.

The chain carries TRBV10-3 and TRBJ2-3; TRBD1 matches 8 bases. CDR1 ENHRY and CDR2 SYGVKD come from the germline V gene. With 3 bases clipped from V and 1 base from J, the junction kept 0 bases outside the gene matches. The CDR3 covers 14 residues. In DNA form, the CDR3 reads TGTGCCATCAGTGACAGGGGGCGCACAGATACGCAGTATTTT. The encoded protein is CAISDRGRTDTQYF.

This clone has more than one count but fewer than ten. The genes are TRBV6-1 and TRBJ1-2, with D maybe TRBD1 (6 bases). Germline CDR1 reads MNHNS; CDR2 reads SASEGT. Trimming took 2 bases from V and 3 from J, leaving 13 bases between them. The length of the CDR3 is 15 residues. The CDR3 loop reads CASSEKRGAYYGYTF. CDR3 in DNA: TGTGCCAGCAGTGAAAAACGGGGGGCATACTATGGCTACACCTTC.

The chain joins TRBV18 to TRBJ2-5, with no clear D. CDR3 size: 15 residues. Germline V gives CDR1 KGHSH, CDR2 LQKENI. V lost 1 base and J lost 5, with 14 bases in between. Here the CDR3 reads CASSPQSVRRETQYF. The CDR3 nucleotides read TGTGCCAGCTCACCACAATCTGTCCGGCGGGAGACCCAGTACTTC.

This chain links TRBV29-1 with TRBJ2-7; TRBD2 agrees at 12 bases. The CDR3 totals 15 residues. The V gene's germline CDR1 is SQVTM and CDR2 ANQGSEA. The V segment lost 3 bases and the J segment 2 bases; nucleotides outside the gene matches: 5. The CDR3 bases are TGCAGCGTTGAGACTGCTAGCGGGAGGGCCTACGAGCAGTACTTC. It yields the protein CSVETASGRAYEQYF.

Concerning this clone itself: A junction end diverges from the germline sequence, so it may reflect a read error. CDR3 loop: CASSQLLDRGAIF. For the CDR3, the DNA is TGCGCCAGCAGTCAACTCTTGGACAGGGGGGCGATCTTC. The chain uses TRBV4-3 and TRBJ2-1; TRBD1 matches at 10 bases. Germline-derived CDR1 and CDR2 are LGHNA and YSLEER. There are 13 residues in the CDR3.

The chain combines TRBV7-6 with TRBJ2-1; TRBD2 matches at 11 bases. The CDR3 extends over 17 amino acids. The trim removed 5 bases at V and 0 bases at J, leaving 6 bases unmatched. Germline V gene sequence: CDR1 SGHVS, CDR2 FNYEAQ. CDR3 in DNA: TGTGCCAGCAGCGAGCGACTAGCGGGGTTCTCCTACAATGAGCAGTTCTTC. Residues: CASSERLAGFSYNEQFF.

The chain combines TRBV9 with TRBJ2-5, with 7 bases matching TRBD2. Trimming removed 0 bases from V and 2 bases from J; junction bases left unmatched: 7. The V gene's germline CDR1 is SGDLS and CDR2 YYNGEE. The CDR3 is 16 residues long. CDR3 residues: CASSVGAGTRQETQYF. In DNA form, the CDR3 reads TGTGCCAGCAGCGTAGGAGCGGGAACTAGACAAGAGACCCAGTACTTC.